The 5 T cell receptor beta chains below come from one sample, sequenced in a study of T cells in Graves' hyperthyroidism and ophthalmopathy. RNA transcripts gave rise to amplified TCR beta CDR3 regions. First-round RT-PCR targeting the TCR CDR3 was performed with the HTBI primer set. TCRdb recomputed calls from the multiplex PCR reads with MiXCR, one row per CDR3 protein. Seen here are under 400,000 distinct CDR3 sequences, roughly 18% observed once, and the top ten hold less than 65%. The sequenced material came from blood. The receptors stem from a woman aged 45-65 years with Graves' hyperthyroidism.

This clonotype was recorded many times. This chain links TRBV12-3 or TRBV12-4 with TRBJ2-3; TRBD2 might be the D (6 bases). V dropped 4 bases and J dropped 0 bases, with 14 bases sitting between them. The CDR3 covers 16 residues. CDR3 bases: TGTGCCAGCAGTTCACTTCCGGGGACTAGCACAGATACGCAGTATTTT. It codes for CASSSLPGTSTDTQYF.

This clonotype was counted only a few times. The chain joins TRBV6-5 to TRBJ2-1, with TRBD2 identical over 13 bases. This CDR3 comprises 16 residues. From germline, CDR1 is MNHEY and CDR2 SVGAGI. The junction had 5 bases not matched to a gene; V was cut back by 1 base and J by 8 bases. The CDR3 here is CASSYYGTSGTDEQFF. CDR3 DNA sequence: TGTGCCAGCAGTTACTACGGGACTAGCGGGACGGATGAGCAGTTCTTC.

The chain carries TRBV11-3 and TRBJ2-2; 9 nucleotides agree with TRBD2. This CDR3 region has 19 residues. J gave up 5 bases and V 2 bases, and 15 bases lay outside the gene matches. Germline CDR1 reads SGHNT; CDR2 reads YENEEA. The CDR3 coding sequence is TGTGCCAGCAGCTTACTAAGTTGGCGGGAGGGCCATCGTACCGGGGAGCTGTTTTTT. Protein product: CASSLLSWREGHRTGELFF.

This clonotype occurred a few times. The chain joins TRBV7-9 to TRBJ2-1; 9 nucleotides line up with TRBD1. The junction had 9 bases not matched to a gene; V was cut back by 4 bases and J by 8 bases. Germline V gene data show CDR1 as SEHNR and CDR2 as FQNEAQ (reference sequence). The length of the CDR3 is 15 residues. CDR3 sequence reads: CASSSRGTGNDEQFF. CDR3 bases: TGTGCCAGCAGCTCACGGGGGACAGGGAATGATGAGCAGTTCTTC. Full variable domain (rest looked up from reference TRBV7-9 and TRBJ2-1): DTGVSQNPRHKITKRGQNVTFRCDPISEHNRLYWYRQTLGQGPEFLTYFQNEAQLEKSRLLSDRFSAERPKGSFSTLEIQRTEQGDSAMYLCASSSRGTGNDEQFFGPGTRLTVL.

This clonotype was counted only a few times. The chain recombines TRBV12-3 or TRBV12-4 with TRBJ2-2; TRBD1 matches at 7 bases. The CDR3 is made up of 18 amino acids. The J segment lost 4 bases and the V segment lost 2 bases, leaving 13 bases of the junction unmatched. The DNA of the CDR3 is TGTGCCAGCAGTTTACTGTTCGTTCCAGGGGACAGCACCGGGGAGCTGTTTTTT. This encodes CASSLLFVPGDSTGELFF.